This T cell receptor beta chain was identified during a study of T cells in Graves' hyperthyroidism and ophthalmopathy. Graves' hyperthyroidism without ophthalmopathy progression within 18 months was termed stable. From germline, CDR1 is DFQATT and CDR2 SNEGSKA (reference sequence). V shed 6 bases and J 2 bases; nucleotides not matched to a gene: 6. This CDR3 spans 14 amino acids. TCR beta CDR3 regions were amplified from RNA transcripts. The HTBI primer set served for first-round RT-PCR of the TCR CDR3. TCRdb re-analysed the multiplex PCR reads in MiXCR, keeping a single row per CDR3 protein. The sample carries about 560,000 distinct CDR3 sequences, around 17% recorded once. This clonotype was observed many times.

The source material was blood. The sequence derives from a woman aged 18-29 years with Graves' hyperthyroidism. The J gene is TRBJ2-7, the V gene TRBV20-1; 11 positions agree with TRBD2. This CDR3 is CSARFSGRAYEQYF. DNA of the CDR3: TGCAGTGCAAGGTTTAGCGGGAGGGCCTACGAGCAGTACTTC.